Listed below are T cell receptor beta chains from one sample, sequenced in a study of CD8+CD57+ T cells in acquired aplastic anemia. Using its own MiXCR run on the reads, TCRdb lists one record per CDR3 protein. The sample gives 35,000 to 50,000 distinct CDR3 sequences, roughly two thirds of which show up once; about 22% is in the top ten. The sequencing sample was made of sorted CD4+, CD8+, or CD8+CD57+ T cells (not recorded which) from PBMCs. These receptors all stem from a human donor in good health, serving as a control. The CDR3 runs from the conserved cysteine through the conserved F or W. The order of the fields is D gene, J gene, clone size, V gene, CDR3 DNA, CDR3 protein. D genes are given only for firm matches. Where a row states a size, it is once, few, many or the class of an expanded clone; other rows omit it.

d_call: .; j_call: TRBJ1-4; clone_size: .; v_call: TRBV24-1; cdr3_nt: TGTGCCACCAGTGATCTTACAGGGAAACTGTTTTTT; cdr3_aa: CATSDLTGKLFF
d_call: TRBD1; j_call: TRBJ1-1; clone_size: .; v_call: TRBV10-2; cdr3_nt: TGCGCCAGCAGTGCCTTAATGGGACAGGAAGCTTTCTTT; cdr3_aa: CASSALMGQEAFF
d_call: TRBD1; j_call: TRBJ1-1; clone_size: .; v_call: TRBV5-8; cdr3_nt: TGTGCCAGCATCGGGACAGGGAACACTGAAGCTTTCTTT; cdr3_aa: CASIGTGNTEAFF
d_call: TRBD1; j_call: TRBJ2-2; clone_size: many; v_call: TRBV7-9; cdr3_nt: TGTGCCAGCAGCTCGTGGGACAGGGGCCTCTTGAACACCGGGGAGCTGTTTTTT; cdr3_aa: CASSSWDRGLLNTGELFF
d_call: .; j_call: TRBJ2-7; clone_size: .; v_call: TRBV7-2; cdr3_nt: TGTGCCTGGAGTGTACGGGAGGAGCAGTACTTC; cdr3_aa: CAWSVREEQYF
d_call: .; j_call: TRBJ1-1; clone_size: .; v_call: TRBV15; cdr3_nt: TGTGCCACCAGCAGAGAAAGGGGTCGCCTGGGAAATGCTTTCTTT; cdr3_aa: CATSRERGRLGNAFF
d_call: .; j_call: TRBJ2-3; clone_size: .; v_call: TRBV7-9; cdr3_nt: TGTGCCAGCAGCTTAGAGCCCTCAGATACGCAGTATTTT; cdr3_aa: CASSLEPSDTQYF
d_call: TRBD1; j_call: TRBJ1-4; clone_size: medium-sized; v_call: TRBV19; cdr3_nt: TGTGCCAGTACGGACAGGGCGTACGCTGTCACTAATGAAAAACTGTTTTTT; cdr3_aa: CASTDRAYAVTNEKLFF
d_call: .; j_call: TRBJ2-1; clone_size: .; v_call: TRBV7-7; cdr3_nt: TGTGCTAGCAGCACCGGGACGGACAATGAGCAGTTCTTC; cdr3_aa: CASSTGTDNEQFF
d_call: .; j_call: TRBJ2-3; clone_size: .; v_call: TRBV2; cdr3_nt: TGTGCCAGCAGTGACACGACAGATACGCAGTATTTT; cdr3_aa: CASSDTTDTQYF
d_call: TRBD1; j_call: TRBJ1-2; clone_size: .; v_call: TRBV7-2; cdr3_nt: TGTGCCAGCAGCTTAGGACAGGGGTCTGGCTACACCTTC; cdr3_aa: CASSLGQGSGYTF
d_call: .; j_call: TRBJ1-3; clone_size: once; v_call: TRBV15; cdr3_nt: TGTGCCACTTACGACAGATCTGGAAACACCATATATTTT; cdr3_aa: CATYDRSGNTIYF
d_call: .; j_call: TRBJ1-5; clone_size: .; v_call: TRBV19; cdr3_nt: TGTGCCAGTAGTATGTTGGGGAATCAGCCCCAGCATTTT; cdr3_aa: CASSMLGNQPQHF
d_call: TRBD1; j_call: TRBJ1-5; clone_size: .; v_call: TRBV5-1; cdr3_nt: TGCGCCAGCAGCTTGGACGGACAGGGAAATCAGCCCCAGCATTTT; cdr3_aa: CASSLDGQGNQPQHF
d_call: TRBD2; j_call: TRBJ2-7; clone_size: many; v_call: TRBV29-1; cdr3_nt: TGCAGCGTTTCCCCTGGGGGGGGGGGCTACGAGCAGTACTTC; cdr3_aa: CSVSPGGGGYEQYF
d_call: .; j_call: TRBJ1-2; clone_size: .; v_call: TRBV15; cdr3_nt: TGTGCCACCAGCAGCCTTCAGCCAGAGGCTAACTATGGCTACACCTTC; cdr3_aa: CATSSLQPEANYGYTF
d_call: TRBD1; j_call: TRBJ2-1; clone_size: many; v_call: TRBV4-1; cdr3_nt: TGCGCCAGCAGCCTACCGGGACAGGAGCAGTTCTTC; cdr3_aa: CASSLPGQEQFF
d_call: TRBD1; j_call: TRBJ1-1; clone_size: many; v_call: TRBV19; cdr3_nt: TGTGCCAGCGCGGGACAGGGGTACACTGAAGCTTTCTTT; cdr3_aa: CASAGQGYTEAFF
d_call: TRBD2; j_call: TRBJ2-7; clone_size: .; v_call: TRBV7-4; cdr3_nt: TGTGCCAGCAGCTTAGGAGCGGGGGCCGAGTCGCAGTACTTC; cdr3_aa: CASSLGAGAESQYF
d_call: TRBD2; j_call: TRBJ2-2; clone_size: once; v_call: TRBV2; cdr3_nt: TGTGCCAGCAGTGAAGGGCTAGCGGCGAACACCGGGGAGCTGTTTTTT; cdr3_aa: CASSEGLAANTGELFF
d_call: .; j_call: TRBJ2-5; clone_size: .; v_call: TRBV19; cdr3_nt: TGTGCCAGTAGTATAGCCAGGTCTCCAAGTGAGACCCAGTACTTC; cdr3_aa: CASSIARSPSETQYF
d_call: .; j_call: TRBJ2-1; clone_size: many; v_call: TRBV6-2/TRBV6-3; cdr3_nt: TGTGCCAGCAGTTATCATCGACCGGACACCTCCTACAATGAGCAGTTCTTC; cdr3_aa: CASSYHRPDTSYNEQFF
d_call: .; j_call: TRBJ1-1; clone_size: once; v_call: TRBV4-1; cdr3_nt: TGCGCCAGCAGCCAACAAAACAGGGTTCTCCCTGAAGCTTTCTTT; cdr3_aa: CASSQQNRVLPEAFF
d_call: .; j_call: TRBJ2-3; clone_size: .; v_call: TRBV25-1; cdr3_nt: TGTGCCAGCAGTGATGTCACAGATACGCAGTATTTT; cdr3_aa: CASSDVTDTQYF
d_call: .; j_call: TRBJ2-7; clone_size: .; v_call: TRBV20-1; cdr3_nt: TGCAGTGCTAGAGGGGAACGGGGGGCGGACGAGCAGTACTTC; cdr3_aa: CSARGERGADEQYF
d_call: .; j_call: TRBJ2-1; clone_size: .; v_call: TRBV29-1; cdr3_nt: TGCAGCTTCGCCCCCTACAATGAGCAGTTCTTC; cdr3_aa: CSFAPYNEQFF
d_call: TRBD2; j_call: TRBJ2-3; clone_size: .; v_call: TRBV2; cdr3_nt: TGTGCCAGCAGGGAGGGAGGACTAGACTTCTATACGCAGTATTTT; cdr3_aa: CASREGGLDFYTQYF
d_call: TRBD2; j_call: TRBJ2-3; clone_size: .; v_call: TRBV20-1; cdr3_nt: TGCAGTGCCCTAGCGGGGGGGCCCACAGATACGCAGTATTTT; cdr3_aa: CSALAGGPTDTQYF
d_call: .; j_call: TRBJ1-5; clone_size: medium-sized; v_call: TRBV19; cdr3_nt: TGTGCCAGTAGTATACAGGGGCACGGGCAGCCCCAGCATTTT; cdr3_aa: CASSIQGHGQPQHF
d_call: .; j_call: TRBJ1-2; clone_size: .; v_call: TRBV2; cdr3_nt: TGTGCCAGCAGTGCTACAGGGCAGGGCTACACCTTC; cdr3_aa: CASSATGQGYTF
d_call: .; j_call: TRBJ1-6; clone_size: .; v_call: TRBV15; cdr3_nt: TGTGCCACCAGCAGAGACAACTATAATTCACCCCTCCACTTT; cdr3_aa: CATSRDNYNSPLHF
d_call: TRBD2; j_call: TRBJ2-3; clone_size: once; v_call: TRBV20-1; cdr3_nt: TGCAGTGCTAGTTCGAGCGGGATAGGAAATACGCAGTATTTT; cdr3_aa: CSASSSGIGNTQYF
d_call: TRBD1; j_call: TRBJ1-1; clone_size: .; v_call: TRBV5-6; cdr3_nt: TGTGCCAGCAGATTAGGACAGGGCGCTACTGAAGCTTTCTTT; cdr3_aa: CASRLGQGATEAFF
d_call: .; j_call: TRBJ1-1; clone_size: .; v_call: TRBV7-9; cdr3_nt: TGTGCCAGCAGCCCCGGACTTAAGAACACTGAAGCTTTCTTT; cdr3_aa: CASSPGLKNTEAFF
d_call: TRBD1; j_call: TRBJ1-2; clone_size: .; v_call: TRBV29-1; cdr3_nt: TGCAGCGTTACATCCCGACAGGGAGAGTTCTATGGCTACACCTTC; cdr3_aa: CSVTSRQGEFYGYTF
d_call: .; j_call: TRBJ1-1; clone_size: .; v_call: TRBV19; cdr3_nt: TGTGCCAGTAGCCCTTGGGGGGTCGGGACTGAAGCTTTCTTT; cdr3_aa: CASSPWGVGTEAFF
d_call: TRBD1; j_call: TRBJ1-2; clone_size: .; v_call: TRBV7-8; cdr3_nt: TGTGCCAGCAGCCCTACAGGGGACACCGCTAACTATGGCTACACCTTC; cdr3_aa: CASSPTGDTANYGYTF
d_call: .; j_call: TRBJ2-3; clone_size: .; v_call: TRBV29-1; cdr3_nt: TGCAGCGTAGGACAGTATTTCTCAGATACGCAGTATTTT; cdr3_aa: CSVGQYFSDTQYF
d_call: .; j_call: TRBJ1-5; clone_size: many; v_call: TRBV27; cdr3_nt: TGTGCCAGCAGTTATTCCGTTTCCGATCAGCCCCAGCATTTT; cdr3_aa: CASSYSVSDQPQHF
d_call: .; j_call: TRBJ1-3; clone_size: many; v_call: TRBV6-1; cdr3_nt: TGTGCCAGCAGTGAAGGTCGGGGGACTGGAAACACCATATATTTT; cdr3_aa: CASSEGRGTGNTIYF